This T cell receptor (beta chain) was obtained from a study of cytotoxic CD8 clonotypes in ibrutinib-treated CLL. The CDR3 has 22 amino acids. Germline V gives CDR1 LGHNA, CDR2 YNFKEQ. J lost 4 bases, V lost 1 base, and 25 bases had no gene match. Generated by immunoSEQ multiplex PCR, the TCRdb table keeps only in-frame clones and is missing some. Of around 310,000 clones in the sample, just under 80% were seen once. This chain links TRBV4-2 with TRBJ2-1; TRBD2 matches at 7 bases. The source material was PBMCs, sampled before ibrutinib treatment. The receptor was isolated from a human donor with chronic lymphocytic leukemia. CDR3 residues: CASSQVETSSTPTSSYYNEQFF. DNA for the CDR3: TGTGCCAGCAGCCAAGTCGAGACGTCATCGACCCCGACTAGCTCCTATTACAATGAGCAGTTCTTC.